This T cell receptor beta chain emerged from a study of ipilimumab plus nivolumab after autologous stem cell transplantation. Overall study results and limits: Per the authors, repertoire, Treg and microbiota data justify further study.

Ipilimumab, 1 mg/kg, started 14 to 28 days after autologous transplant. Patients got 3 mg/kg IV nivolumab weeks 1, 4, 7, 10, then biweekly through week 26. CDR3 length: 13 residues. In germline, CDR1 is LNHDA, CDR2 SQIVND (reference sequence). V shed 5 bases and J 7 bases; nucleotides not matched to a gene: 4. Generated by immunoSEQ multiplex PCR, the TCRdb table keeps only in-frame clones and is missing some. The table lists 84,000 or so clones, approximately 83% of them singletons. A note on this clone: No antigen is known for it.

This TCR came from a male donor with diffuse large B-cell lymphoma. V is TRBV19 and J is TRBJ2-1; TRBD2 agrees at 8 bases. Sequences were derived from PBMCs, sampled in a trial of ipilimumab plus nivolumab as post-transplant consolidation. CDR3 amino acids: CASSWASGNEQFF. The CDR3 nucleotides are TGTGCCAGTAGTTGGGCTAGCGGGAATGAGCAGTTCTTC.